This TCR beta chain was recorded in a study of yellow fever vaccine responses in identical twins. The CDR3 totals 13 residues. V was shortened by 4 bases and J by 5 bases, with 10 bases between the two germline ends. Germline V gene lookup returns CDR1 SGHNT and CDR2 YENEEA. MiXCR was run by TCRdb on the RT-PCR reads, yielding one entry per CDR3 protein. The sample records over 5,500 distinct CDR3 sequences, around 83% being singletons. The genes are TRBV11-3 and TRBJ2-3; no definite D call. Sequencing was performed on T cells from blood (PBMCs), unsorted or a sorted subset (not recorded which), taken before or after yellow fever vaccination (not recorded which). This clonotype was obtained from a young woman who received the yellow fever vaccine. Here the CDR3 DNA reads TGTGCCAGCAGCTCCTCCCTGGGAGATACGCAGTATTTT. Amino acid sequence: CASSSSLGDTQYF. Combining the CDR3 with reference TRBV11-3 and TRBJ2-3 gives the whole variable domain EAGVVQSPRYKIIEKKQPVAFWCNPISGHNTLYWYLQNLGQGPELLIRYENEEAVDDSQLPKDRFSAERLKGVDSTLKIQPAELGDSAVYLCASSSSLGDTQYFGPGTRLTVL.